The 17 T cell receptor beta chains below all came from one sample that was sequenced in a study of blood T cell repertoires in COVID-19. The repertoire was sequenced with immunoSEQ multiplex PCR; TCRdb's copy has only in-frame clones and lacks some. This sample has 220,000 or so clones, with 75% to 90% found just once. The sequenced material came from peripheral blood. These receptors all stem from an elderly woman with COVID-19, enrolled during active disease.

The chain recombines TRBV12-3 or TRBV12-4 with TRBJ2-7, with 9 bases matching TRBD1. Trimming took 4 bases from V and 3 from J; bases not matched to a gene: 1. The CDR3 loop spans 13 amino acids. In nucleotides, the CDR3 is TGTGCCAGCAGTTCGGACAGGGGCTACGAGCAGTACTTC. It encodes CASSSDRGYEQYF.

This clone has only a few counts. The rearrangement joins TRBV5-1 to TRBJ2-3; D unresolved. Germline values: CDR1 SGHRS, CDR2 YFSETQ. This CDR3 is 15 amino acids long. V gave up 0 bases and J gave up 0 bases, with 8 bases separating them. The CDR3 region has the DNA TGCGCCAGCAGCTTGGGCGATACTAGCACAGATACGCAGTATTTT. Its translation: CASSLGDTSTDTQYF. Full variable domain (outside the CDR3, taken from reference TRBV5-1 and TRBJ2-3): KAGVTQTPRYLIKTRGQQVTLSCSPISGHRSVSWYQQTPGQGLQFLFEYFSETQRNKGNFPGRFSGRQFSNSRSEMNVSTLELGDSALYLCASSLGDTSTDTQYFGPGTRLTVL.

This chain uses TRBV5-4 with TRBJ2-1; D not certain. Germline V gene sequence: CDR1 SGHNT, CDR2 YYREEE (reference sequence). This CDR3 is 15 amino acids long. Trimming cost V 1 base and J 1 base, with 9 bases left between them. CDR3 residues: CASSLPGPSYNEQFF. In nucleotides, the CDR3 is TGTGCCAGCAGCTTGCCTGGGCCTTCCTACAATGAGCAGTTCTTC.

V gene TRBV5-1 combines with J gene TRBJ2-2; perhaps TRBD2 as D (6 bases). Per the germline V gene, CDR1 is SGHRS and CDR2 is YFSETQ. With 4 bases removed from V and 4 bases from J, the gap between germline ends came to 17 bases. The CDR3 is made up of 16 amino acids. The CDR3 spells CASSVQAGLGTGELFF. CDR3 DNA: TGCGCCAGCAGCGTCCAGGCGGGGCTCGGCACCGGGGAGCTGTTTTTT. The full variable domain, completed using reference TRBV5-1 and TRBJ2-2, is KAGVTQTPRYLIKTRGQQVTLSCSPISGHRSVSWYQQTPGQGLQFLFEYFSETQRNKGNFPGRFSGRQFSNSRSEMNVSTLELGDSALYLCASSVQAGLGTGELFFGEGSRLTVL.

The chain recombines TRBV6-6 with TRBJ2-7; the D gene is possibly TRBD2 (5 bases). The ends were cut back, 3 bases at V and 2 bases at J, with 14 bases in the middle. This CDR3 comprises 15 residues. Looked up from germline, CDR1 is MNHNY and CDR2 is SVGAGI (reference sequence). CDR3 protein: CASSYPAGLAYEQYF. The CDR3 nucleotides read TGTGCCAGCAGTTATCCAGCCGGACTTGCCTACGAGCAGTACTTC.

The rearrangement joins TRBV5-1 to TRBJ2-7, with D maybe TRBD2 (5 bases). From germline, CDR1 is SGHRS and CDR2 YFSETQ. The CDR3 contains 16 residues. V lost 4 bases and J lost 4, with 21 bases in between. CDR3 sequence (DNA): TGCGCCAGCAGCCCCTCGCCGGGGTCTGGATGGTACGAGCAGTACGTC. It codes for CASSPSPGSGWYEQYV.

This clone was recorded a few times. The V gene is TRBV10-3, the J gene TRBJ1-1; D remains ambiguous. This CDR3 region has 13 residues. V shed 2 bases and J shed 3 bases, with 7 bases lying between them. The V gene's germline CDR1 is ENHRY and CDR2 SYGVKD. The CDR3 nucleotides read TGTGCCATCAGTGAGGGAGCATACACTGAAGCTTTCTTT. Translation: CAISEGAYTEAFF.

This chain links TRBV6-2 or TRBV6-3 with TRBJ1-2, with D maybe TRBD1 (6 bases). The length of the CDR3 is 13 residues. V lost 3 bases and J lost 3, with 8 bases in between. CDR1 and CDR2 from the germline V gene are MNHEY and SVGEGT. The CDR3 is CASSYGQHYGYTF. In nucleotides, the CDR3 is TGTGCCAGCAGTTATGGACAGCACTATGGCTACACCTTC.

The chain combines TRBV11-1 with TRBJ1-2; TRBD1 matches at 7 bases. This CDR3 is 16 amino acids long. Germline V gene data show CDR1 as SGHAT and CDR2 as FQDESV (reference sequence). Trimming at V came to 5 bases and at J to 4 bases, leaving 13 bases not matched to a gene. The CDR3 sequence is CASSPPAGTEVYGYTF. In nucleotides, the CDR3 is TGTGCCAGCAGCCCTCCGGCAGGGACAGAGGTCTATGGCTACACCTTC.

This rearrangement joins TRBV11-2 to TRBJ1-2; D unclear. Trimming pared 3 bases from V and 6 bases from J, leaving 8 bases between. The CDR3 covers 12 residues. The V gene's germline CDR1 is SGHAT and CDR2 FQNNGV. CDR3 sequence (DNA): TGTGCCAGCAGCTTTGGGGAGCATGGCTACACCTTC. Amino acids: CASSFGEHGYTF.

V gene TRBV5-8 combines with J gene TRBJ1-6; D may be TRBD1 (6 bases). CDR1 is SGHTS and CDR2 is YDEGEE in the germline V gene. The V end was cut by 5 bases, the J end by 0 bases, with 12 bases between. The CDR3 contains 16 residues. CDR3 coding DNA: TGTGCCAGCAGGGAAGTACAGGGCTCCTATAATTCACCCCTCCACTTT. Its translation: CASREVQGSYNSPLHF.

The chain employs TRBV6-5 and TRBJ1-1, with a possible D match to TRBD1 (6 bases). The CDR3 is made up of 13 amino acids. Trimming stripped 7 bases from V and 4 bases from J, with 13 bases between. Germline CDR1 is MNHEY and CDR2 is SVGAGI. CDR3 region: CASKGEGFTEAFF. CDR3 nucleotides: TGTGCCAGCAAGGGGGAAGGTTTCACTGAAGCTTTCTTT.

The chain is built from TRBV19 and TRBJ2-5; D uncertain. CDR3 length: 13 amino acids. V was trimmed by 4 bases and J by 2 bases, leaving 8 bases between them. Germline CDR1 LNHDA, CDR2 SQIVND (reference sequence). CDR3 DNA: TGTGCCAGTAGTAGAGCGTTTCAAGAGACCCAGTACTTC. Residues: CASSRAFQETQYF. The full variable domain, its missing parts supplied by reference TRBV19 and TRBJ2-5, is DGGITQSPKYLFRKEGQNVTLSCEQNLNHDAMYWYRQDPGQGLRLIYYSQIVNDFQKGDIAEGYSVSREKKESFPLTVTSAQKNPTAFYLCASSRAFQETQYFGPGTRLLVL.

This clone has only a few counts. The V and J genes are TRBV7-8 and TRBJ2-7; TRBD2 agrees at 11 bases. Germline CDR1 and CDR2: SGHVS and FQNEAQ. The CDR3 runs 15 residues. Unmatched junction bases numbered 5, after V lost 5 bases and J lost 2 bases. This CDR3 is CASSLSGLAAYEQYF. In nucleotides, the CDR3 is TGTGCCAGCAGCCTTTCGGGACTAGCGGCCTACGAGCAGTACTTC.

DNA for the CDR3: TGTGCCTGGAGTAAGGGACAGAGATCCAATCAGCCCCAGCATTTT. The encoded protein is CAWSKGQRSNQPQHF. The chain links TRBV30 to TRBJ1-5; 7 positions match TRBD1. CDR1 is GTSNPN and CDR2 is SVGIG in the germline V gene (reference sequence). This CDR3 is built from 15 residues. V lost 2 bases, J lost 3 bases, and 7 bases stayed unmatched. Full variable domain (missing parts from reference TRBV30 and TRBJ1-5): SQTIHQWPATLVQPVGSPLSLECTVEGTSNPNLYWYRQAAGRGLQLLFYSVGIGQISSEVPQNLSASRPQDRQFILSSKKLLLSDSGFYLCAWSKGQRSNQPQHFGDGTRLSIL.

The rearrangement uses TRBV5-1 and TRBJ2-1; D is uncertain. The CDR3 runs 15 residues. Germline lookup yields CDR1 SGHRS and CDR2 YFSETQ. Trimming stripped 6 bases from V and 6 bases from J, with 19 bases between. The CDR3 is CASTRVVSVSNEQFF. In nucleotides, the CDR3 is TGCGCCAGCACCCGGGTTGTGAGCGTGAGCAATGAGCAGTTCTTC.

Of note for this clone: This CDR3 is also generated by other DNA sequences in the sample. The genes are TRBV9 and TRBJ1-4; 8 bases line up with TRBD1. The V segment lost 0 bases and the J segment 8 bases; nucleotides outside the gene matches: 3. Germline V CDR1 and CDR2: SGDLS, YYNGEE. This CDR3 spans 14 amino acids. CDR3 loop: CASSVGTGSEKLFF. The CDR3, as DNA: TGTGCCAGCAGCGTAGGGACAGGGTCCGAAAAACTGTTTTTT.